The entry below gives a single T cell receptor (beta chain) sequence along with its context. The data belong to a study of blood T cells in healthy people across ages. For the second PCR, which ran for roughly 6 to 11 cycles, a sample-barcoded 5' primer and a J-beta primer mix were used. The authors tagged each cDNA molecule using a template-switch adaptor with 12 random nucleotides. Paired-end reads containing CDR3 totaled no fewer than 2.5 million for each sample. TCRdb recomputed calls from the 5' RACE reads with MiXCR, one row per CDR3 protein. The repertoire consists of some 1.5 million distinct CDR3 sequences, with roughly 30% occurring once and the leading ten covering 6.5% to 8.5%. Germline CDR1 and CDR2: SQVTM and ANQGSEA. V dropped 6 bases and J dropped 13; count of bases not matched to a gene: 24. The CDR3 extends over 16 amino acids.

The gene calls are TRBV29-1 and TRBJ2-4; 7 bases match TRBD2. Input material: blood. The clonotype comes from a woman younger than 45 in good health. The CDR3 DNA is TGCAGCGTAGGAACTTCCGGACTAACCGGGAGGAATGAGCAGTACTTC. It encodes CSVGTSGLTGRNEQYF.